The rows below give T cell receptor beta chains drawn from one sample of a study of blood T cell repertoires in COVID-19. Only in-frame clones appear in the TCRdb table, and some are missing; sequencing was by immunoSEQ multiplex PCR. Altogether 150,000 to 200,000 clones are present, 88% being singletons, with the ten largest covering less than 8.5%. What was sequenced was PBMCs or T cells enriched from blood (not recorded which). Receptors originate from a woman between 50 and 59 years old who had recovered from COVID-19. Each CDR3 is given with its conserved first and last residue. D genes are given only for firm matches. Size is stated for part of the rows, as once, few or many counts, or as a class when the clone is expanded.

CDR3 DNA: TGTGCCAGCAGCTTATGGGGGGTCACTGAAGCTTTCTTT
CDR3 protein: CASSLWGVTEAFF
V gene: TRBV7-2
J gene: TRBJ1-1
D gene: -
clone size: -

CDR3 DNA: TGTGCCTGGAACCCAGGGCGAACTGGCAACACCATATATTTT
CDR3 protein: CAWNPGRTGNTIYF
V gene: TRBV30
J gene: TRBJ1-3
D gene: -
clone size: -

CDR3 DNA: TGTGCCAGCAGCTATCCCGGGACAGGGGTTTCGGAAGAGCAGTACTTC
CDR3 protein: CASSYPGTGVSEEQYF
V gene: TRBV7-2
J gene: TRBJ2-7
D gene: TRBD1
clone size: -

CDR3 DNA: TGTGCCAGCAGCTTGGAGGGACTACTTAACAATGAGCAGTTCTTC
CDR3 protein: CASSLEGLLNNEQFF
V gene: TRBV5-8
J gene: TRBJ2-1
D gene: TRBD2
clone size: -

CDR3 DNA: TGTGCCAGCTCACAAGGCAGGGGGAACACTGAAGCTTTCTTT
CDR3 protein: CASSQGRGNTEAFF
V gene: TRBV18
J gene: TRBJ1-1
D gene: -
clone size: -

CDR3 DNA: TGCAGCGTTCCCATTGACGGAACTCTAAAGCGCACCTTC
CDR3 protein: CSVPIDGTLKRTF
V gene: TRBV29-1
J gene: TRBJ1-2
D gene: -
clone size: -

CDR3 DNA: TGTGCCAGTAAACTAGCGGGGGAAACCGGGGAGCTGTTTTTT
CDR3 protein: CASKLAGETGELFF
V gene: TRBV2
J gene: TRBJ2-2
D gene: TRBD2
clone size: -

CDR3 DNA: TGTGCCAGCAGAATGACAGGATTGAACACTGAAGCTTTCTTT
CDR3 protein: CASRMTGLNTEAFF
V gene: TRBV6-5
J gene: TRBJ1-1
D gene: -
clone size: -

CDR3 DNA: TGTGCCAGTAGACCCCGGGGGGTCGTAGGGGCAACAGATACGCAGTATTTT
CDR3 protein: CASRPRGVVGATDTQYF
V gene: TRBV19
J gene: TRBJ2-3
D gene: TRBD2
clone size: -

CDR3 DNA: TGTGCCAGTAGACCACAGGGGGCTCAGCCCCAGCATTTT
CDR3 protein: CASRPQGAQPQHF
V gene: TRBV19
J gene: TRBJ1-5
D gene: TRBD1
clone size: -

CDR3 DNA: TGCAGCGTTGCCGGCGGGGGGAGCTCCTACAATGAGCAGTTCTTC
CDR3 protein: CSVAGGGSSYNEQFF
V gene: TRBV29-1
J gene: TRBJ2-1
D gene: TRBD2
clone size: -

CDR3 DNA: TGTGCCAGCAGCTTACGGGAGTACCAACATGGCTACACCTTC
CDR3 protein: CASSLREYQHGYTF
V gene: TRBV7-9
J gene: TRBJ1-2
D gene: -
clone size: -

CDR3 DNA: TGTGCCAGCAGTCGGCTAGCGGGGGGGCCGACCGGGGAGCTGTTTTTT
CDR3 protein: CASSRLAGGPTGELFF
V gene: TRBV14
J gene: TRBJ2-2
D gene: TRBD2
clone size: -

CDR3 DNA: TGTGCCAGTAGACCCCTACGAACCGGGACAGAGAACACTGAAGCTTTCTTT
CDR3 protein: CASRPLRTGTENTEAFF
V gene: TRBV19
J gene: TRBJ1-1
D gene: TRBD1
clone size: once

CDR3 DNA: TGTGCCAGCAGTTACAGGGGGACAGCCTACGAGCAGTACTTC
CDR3 protein: CASSYRGTAYEQYF
V gene: TRBV6-2/TRBV6-3
J gene: TRBJ2-7
D gene: TRBD1
clone size: -

CDR3 DNA: TGCGCCAGCAGCTTGGTGGGGACAGGGGGCTATGGCTACACCTTC
CDR3 protein: CASSLVGTGGYGYTF
V gene: TRBV5-1
J gene: TRBJ1-2
D gene: TRBD1
clone size: -

CDR3 DNA: TGCAGCGTTCTAGTGCAGGGGAGAGAAAACATTCAGTACTTC
CDR3 protein: CSVLVQGRENIQYF
V gene: TRBV29-1
J gene: TRBJ2-4
D gene: -
clone size: -

CDR3 DNA: TGTGCCAGTAGTTTTACTAGCGGAATCTACAATGAGCAGTTCTTC
CDR3 protein: CASSFTSGIYNEQFF
V gene: TRBV19
J gene: TRBJ2-1
D gene: TRBD2
clone size: -

CDR3 DNA: TGCGCCAGCAGCTTGACTACAGGCTACGAGCAGTACTTC
CDR3 protein: CASSLTTGYEQYF
V gene: TRBV5-1
J gene: TRBJ2-7
D gene: -
clone size: -

CDR3 DNA: TGTGCCAGCAGTTACGAGGGGGGGCCTCCCCAAGAGACCCAGTACTTC
CDR3 protein: CASSYEGGPPQETQYF
V gene: TRBV6-5
J gene: TRBJ2-5
D gene: -
clone size: -

CDR3 DNA: TGTGCCAGCAGCCGAGGGCTTGGGGGGGGTGGAGGAGATACGCAGTATTTT
CDR3 protein: CASSRGLGGGGGDTQYF
V gene: TRBV4-2
J gene: TRBJ2-3
D gene: TRBD2
clone size: -

CDR3 DNA: TGTGCAGGAAGGGGGGGTTCCTACAATGAGCAGTTCTTC
CDR3 protein: CAGRGGSYNEQFF
V gene: TRBV6-4
J gene: TRBJ2-1
D gene: -
clone size: few

CDR3 DNA: TGTGCCTGGCAGGGGGCAGTTAGCAATCAGCCCCAGCATTTT
CDR3 protein: CAWQGAVSNQPQHF
V gene: TRBV30
J gene: TRBJ1-5
D gene: TRBD1
clone size: -

CDR3 DNA: TGTGCCAGCAGCTTGGGTCCGGGGGAAGGCTATGGCTACACCTTC
CDR3 protein: CASSLGPGEGYGYTF
V gene: TRBV7-2
J gene: TRBJ1-2
D gene: -
clone size: -

CDR3 DNA: TGTGCCAGCAGTGCCCAGGGTCACACTGAAGCTTTCTTT
CDR3 protein: CASSAQGHTEAFF
V gene: TRBV12-3/TRBV12-4
J gene: TRBJ1-1
D gene: -
clone size: -

CDR3 DNA: TGTGCCAGCAGTTTAAGGGTGACAGGGATGAACACTGAAGCTTTCTTT
CDR3 protein: CASSLRVTGMNTEAFF
V gene: TRBV6-2/TRBV6-3
J gene: TRBJ1-1
D gene: TRBD1
clone size: once

CDR3 DNA: TGCAGCGTGGGTGGACAGCTGAACACTGAAGCTTTCTTT
CDR3 protein: CSVGGQLNTEAFF
V gene: TRBV29-1
J gene: TRBJ1-1
D gene: -
clone size: -

CDR3 DNA: TGTGCCAGCAGTTTAGCAGGGGGAGGGACCATATATTTT
CDR3 protein: CASSLAGGGTIYF
V gene: TRBV12-3/TRBV12-4
J gene: TRBJ1-3
D gene: -
clone size: -

CDR3 DNA: TGTGCCAGCAGCCCCTCTCCAGGGGGCGCGCAAGGCTACACCTTC
CDR3 protein: CASSPSPGGAQGYTF
V gene: TRBV7-3
J gene: TRBJ1-2
D gene: TRBD1
clone size: -

CDR3 DNA: TGTGCCAGCTCACCTAGGACAGGGGGCACCGGGGAGCTGTTTTTT
CDR3 protein: CASSPRTGGTGELFF
V gene: TRBV18
J gene: TRBJ2-2
D gene: TRBD1
clone size: -

CDR3 DNA: TGTGCCAGCAGTAACCGGGACAGGGATGGCTACGAGCAGTACTTC
CDR3 protein: CASSNRDRDGYEQYF
V gene: TRBV6-5
J gene: TRBJ2-7
D gene: TRBD1
clone size: -

CDR3 DNA: TGCGCCAGCAGCCAAGCTGGGCAGGGTGGAAGAGGCTACACCTTC
CDR3 protein: CASSQAGQGGRGYTF
V gene: TRBV4-1
J gene: TRBJ1-2
D gene: -
clone size: once

CDR3 DNA: TGTGCCAGCAGCTTTTTGAACAGAAACTATGGCTACACCTTC
CDR3 protein: CASSFLNRNYGYTF
V gene: TRBV11-2
J gene: TRBJ1-2
D gene: -
clone size: -

CDR3 DNA: TGTGCCAGCTCACCACAAAGCCGGGACAGGGTTGGCTATGGCTACACCTTC
CDR3 protein: CASSPQSRDRVGYGYTF
V gene: TRBV18
J gene: TRBJ1-2
D gene: TRBD1
clone size: -

CDR3 DNA: TGTGCCAGCAACGCGGGAATCGACACTGAAGCTTTCTTT
CDR3 protein: CASNAGIDTEAFF
V gene: TRBV5-4
J gene: TRBJ1-1
D gene: -
clone size: -

CDR3 DNA: TGTGCCAGCACCCTATGGGGGGCCAACGTCCTGACTTTC
CDR3 protein: CASTLWGANVLTF
V gene: TRBV7-9
J gene: TRBJ2-6
D gene: -
clone size: -

CDR3 DNA: TGTGCCAGCAGTGAGACGAAGGCGGGGAACTATGGCTACACCTTC
CDR3 protein: CASSETKAGNYGYTF
V gene: TRBV6-2/TRBV6-3
J gene: TRBJ1-2
D gene: -
clone size: -

CDR3 DNA: TGTGCCACCAGTGATTCCCGAGAGGGATCCAGGACTGAAGCTTTCTTT
CDR3 protein: CATSDSREGSRTEAFF
V gene: TRBV24-1
J gene: TRBJ1-1
D gene: -
clone size: -

CDR3 DNA: TGTGCCAGCCCACGGGGGGAGGAAGGGGGTGAAGCTTTCTTT
CDR3 protein: CASPRGEEGGEAFF
V gene: TRBV21-1
J gene: TRBJ1-1
D gene: -
clone size: -